The entry below describes one T cell receptor (beta chain). There is no known antigen for this receptor. No base quality information exists; no much larger clone differs at one position. The V and J ends are trimmed by 0 bases and 4 bases, leaving 10 bases between them. Looking up the germline V gene yields CDR1 ENHRY and CDR2 SYGVKD. The CDR3 has 15 amino acids, counting the end cysteine and phenylalanine. CDR3 DNA is the only sequence kept; it has 45 bases, read in frame from the first base. The sample belongs to a study of T cell responses to AZD1222 COVID-19 vaccine (dated by TCRdb to about 2021). Study-level background: AZD1222 recipients whose second dose came at about 4 weeks and those whose second dose came at about 12 weeks were combined into one group, since spike-specific TCR depth and breadth did not differ between the two schedules. TCR sequencing covered about 230 trial participants: 200 to 220 given two doses of AZD1222 and approximately 26 given two doses of MenACWY control vaccine. Trial participants were enrolled by age into subgroups of 18-55, 56-69 and 70-plus years, and around 150, 29 and 61 TCR-sequenced participants, respectively, were included in these subgroups. The paper's findings and limits, for the study overall: Conclusions about previously exposed vaccinees are limited, since just 5 to 7 AZD1222 recipients were seropositive for SARS-CoV-2 at baseline. The whole spike protein was spanned by vaccine-associated CD4 TCRs, and dominant responses were seen in regions 160-218 and 743-854. Reportedly, almost half of the unique spike-specific TCRs recognized epitopes lying outside the regions that are mutated in the B.1.351 and B.1.1.7 variants. A significant rise in spike-specific TCR breadth and depth was observed after two AZD1222 doses relative to day 0 and relative to MenACWY recipients. No day 14 peak-response samples were available, so repertoires were characterized only after the peak T cell response. Participants were mostly white British and included more females than males, and it was suggested by the authors that clonal diversity may have been underestimated. The 56-69-year group was small, and its depth increase did not reach significance, likely because of low power.

Per the publication, the time point label means: baseline before first vaccination. Vaccinee samples came from UK trials COV001 and COV002, including a single-blind randomized controlled phase 2/3 trial of AZD1222 (ChAdOx1 nCoV-19) in healthy adults. Trial participant PBMC samples were collected at day 0 and day 28 after the second dose for TCRbeta chain sequencing. The CDR3 regions of human TCRbeta chains were analyzed by immunosequencing. On the study's bioinformatics: Repertoire TCRs were checked for matches against a reference library of SARS-CoV-2-specific TCRs that had been generated using the MIRA antigen-specificity platform. Breadth meant the fraction of unique TCRs that were SARS-CoV-2-associated, whereas depth meant the fraction of total T cells that were SARS-CoV-2-associated. Using the MIRA data, each spike-specific TCR was mapped to the spike region that the TCR reacts to and placed in a CD4 or CD8 class. Log10-transformed breadth and depth values were compared by one-way ANOVA with Sidak's multiple comparisons tests. The source is immuneACCESS, and TCRdb retained only in-frame sequences with V and J called. Part of the clones is not carried over; for the studies checked, unresolved V genes explain less than half of this, and the remainder is unexplained. That table is the source of V, J and clone size, and D and trimming were worked out from the DNA. The sample table shows 100,000 to 150,000 clones, and around 84% are seen once. The ten top clones hold 12% of the sample.

The chain is encoded by TRBV10-3 joined to TRBJ1-5, with a tentative D gene TRBD1 over 5 matching bases. The receptor was isolated from an adult in good health. The sequences come from peripheral blood, collected on day 0 of AZD1222 vaccination. The DNA reads as follows: TGTGCCATCAGTGAGTCGAGGGGTTCTAATCAGCCCCAGCATTTT. Translated, this is CAISESRGSNQPQHF.